The entry that follows covers one TCR beta chain sequence. Its antigen remains unknown. Following extraction, RNA underwent reverse transcription to cDNA, which served as the sequencing template. The data were produced by immunoSEQ multiplex PCR, yet TCRdb's version contains in-frame clones alone and is incomplete. Among approximately 150,000 clones, about three fifths were seen once, and the ten largest hold 4.5% to 5%. PBMCs provided sorted CD4+ and CD8+ T cells. These data are taken from a study of CD8+ T cells in alopecia areata. General observations from the study: Scalp data also include sequences from resident alphabeta T cells of normal skin. Mice showed clearer TCR sharing than patients did, a gap that was possibly HLA-related. Across lesional scalp, and particularly alopecia totalis/universalis, clonality surpassed that of normal scalp.

The receptor was isolated from a human donor in good health. The sequencing input was CD4+ T cells sorted from blood.

The CDR3 reads CASSLVPPPSGRGGYTF. In DNA, the CDR3 is TGCGCCAGCAGCTTGGTTCCCCCCCCATCGGGGCGGGGTGGCTACACCTTC. This chain links TRBV5-1 with TRBJ1-2; TRBD1 is a possible D gene (5 bases). The CDR3 length is 17 residues. CDR1 and CDR2 (germline): SGHRS, YFSETQ. V lost 0 bases, J lost 7 bases, and 22 bases lay in between.